The TCR beta chain under discussion was sequenced for a study of blood T cells in healthy people across ages. Findings of the study overall: Long-lived donors had more naive CD4+ cells and higher diversity than aged donors.

The V segment lost 2 bases and the J segment 2 bases; nucleotides outside the gene matches: 3. Germline CDR1 reads LNHDA; CDR2 reads SQIVND (reference sequence). This CDR3 comprises 14 residues. Comments on this clonotype: Its antigen is undetermined.

The authors ran a second PCR of roughly 6 to 11 cycles using a sample-barcoded 5' primer and a J-beta primer mix. TCRdb passed the 5' RACE reads through MiXCR, listing each CDR3 protein once. Seen here are around 850,000 distinct CDR3 sequences, roughly 40% observed once, and the top ten hold under 15%. Source material: blood. This chain connects TRBV19 to TRBJ2-7, with 7 bases aligning to TRBD2. The sequence derives from a man between 18 and 29 years old in good health. Written as DNA, the CDR3 is TGTGCCAGTAGTATAAGACTAGCACCCTACGAGCAGTACTTC. Its translation: CASSIRLAPYEQYF.